What follows is one T cell receptor beta chain and its context. Its specific antigen is unknown. The record has no base qualities; no much larger clone is one base away. Genomic DNA was isolated from the sorted cells so that the TCRbeta CDR3 region could be sequenced. The immunoSEQ Assay was used to sequence the TCRbeta CDR3 regions. The table comes from immuneACCESS by way of TCRdb, which keeps in-frame sequences with V and J called. Part of the clones is missing from these tables; in studies checked, under half for an unresolved V gene and the rest for unknown reasons. In all, the sample holds about 49,000 clones, and around 84% of those were seen once. The top ten clonotypes cover 20% of the sample. Reading from cysteine to phenylalanine, the CDR3 counts 14 amino acids. Just CDR3 DNA is preserved here, 42 bases in frame from base 1. The germline V gene (reference sequence) provides CDR1 MNHEY and CDR2 SMNVEV. The junction shows trimming of 3 bases on V and 3 bases on J, plus 9 bases between the germline ends.

This sample stems from a study of OX40 agonist ivuxolimab in advanced cancers. About the full investigation: The costimulatory receptor OX40 (CD134) was targeted by ivuxolimab, a fully human IgG2 agonistic monoclonal antibody. The purpose of peripheral TCRbeta sequencing was to test whether ivuxolimab changed TCR sequence diversity and led to clonal T-cell expansion. Prior anti-PD-1, anti-PD-L1 or anti-CTLA-4 therapy was permitted, and checkpoint inhibitors had been received by around 40% of dose-escalation patients. Intravenous ivuxolimab was administered to patients every 2 weeks at six dose levels: 0.01, 0.1, 0.3, 1.5, 3 and 10 mg/kg. The dose-escalation cohort was about 83% male with a mean age of approximately 60 years, ranging from roughly 20 to 85. The paper describes the monotherapy dose-escalation part (N of about 52 patients) of the phase I trial of ivuxolimab. Of the approximately 50 dose-escalation patients, hepatocellular carcinoma was present in about 20, melanoma in approximately 15, renal cell carcinoma in 9 and head and neck cancer in 9. Partial responses were achieved by three dose-escalation patients, of whom one had hepatocellular carcinoma and two had cutaneous melanoma. What the authors observed across the whole study: In the 0.1-3.0 mg/kg groups, partial responders were among the patients with the lowest normalized peripheral clonal expansion, particularly in CD8+ T cells. The antigen specificity of the clonally expanded peripheral T cells was not determined. On average, CD8+ T cells showed more expanded clones than CD4+ T cells after ivuxolimab. Low levels of normalized T-cell clonal expansion were also seen in some patients who did not respond. At doses from 0.1 to 3.0 mg/kg, clonal expansion was seen in both CD4+ and CD8+ blood T cells between baseline and week 6.

The trial excluded patients who had a history of autoimmune disease or were on systemic immunosuppression. Peripheral blood for TCR sequencing was drawn from every dose cohort at baseline, at cycle 4 day 1 and at cycle 7 day 1. The samples were drawn from a first-in-human, open-label, multicenter phase I dose-escalation trial of ivuxolimab. Adults with locally advanced or metastatic head and neck squamous cell, hepatocellular, melanoma or renal cell carcinoma were enrolled in the trial. Before TCR sequencing, CD4+ and CD8+ T cells were separately sorted from peripheral blood. This TCR derives from an adult with an advanced solid tumor such as melanoma, head and neck, liver or kidney cancer. This chain is built from TRBV27 and TRBJ1-5; the D gene is perhaps TRBD1, on 6 matching bases. Material: CD4+ or CD8+ T cells sorted from blood, obtained in a trial of the OX40 agonist ivuxolimab. The bases are TGTGCCAGCAGTTTCGGGACACCCAATCAGCCCCAGCATTTT. It translates to CASSFGTPNQPQHF.